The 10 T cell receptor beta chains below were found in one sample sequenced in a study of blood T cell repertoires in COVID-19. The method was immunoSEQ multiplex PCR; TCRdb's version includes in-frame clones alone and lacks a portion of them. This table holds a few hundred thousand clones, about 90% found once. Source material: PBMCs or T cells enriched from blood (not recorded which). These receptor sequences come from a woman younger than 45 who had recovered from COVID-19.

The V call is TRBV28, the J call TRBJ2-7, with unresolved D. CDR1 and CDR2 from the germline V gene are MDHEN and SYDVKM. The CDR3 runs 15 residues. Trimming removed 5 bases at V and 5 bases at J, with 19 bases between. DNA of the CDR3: TGTGCCAGCAGTCGGATCTCTGACAAGTCCAACGAGCAGTACTTC. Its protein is CASSRISDKSNEQYF.

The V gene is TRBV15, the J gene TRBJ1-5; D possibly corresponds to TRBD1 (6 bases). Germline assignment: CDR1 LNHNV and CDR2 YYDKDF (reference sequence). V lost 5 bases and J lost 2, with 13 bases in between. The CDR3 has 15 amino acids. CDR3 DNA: TGTGCCACCAGCCACTACAGGGCTGGCAATCAGCCCCAGCATTTT. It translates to CATSHYRAGNQPQHF.

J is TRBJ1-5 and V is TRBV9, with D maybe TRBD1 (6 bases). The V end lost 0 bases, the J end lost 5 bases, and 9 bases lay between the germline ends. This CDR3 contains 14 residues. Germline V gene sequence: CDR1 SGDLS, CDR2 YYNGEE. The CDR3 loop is CASSVGDTYQPQHF. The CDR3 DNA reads TGTGCCAGCAGCGTAGGGGACACCTATCAGCCCCAGCATTTT.

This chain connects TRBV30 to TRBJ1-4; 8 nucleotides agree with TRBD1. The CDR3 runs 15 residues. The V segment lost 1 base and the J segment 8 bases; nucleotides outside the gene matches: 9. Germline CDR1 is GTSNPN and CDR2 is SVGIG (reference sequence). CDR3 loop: CAWSARTGLVEKLFF. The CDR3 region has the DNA TGTGCCTGGAGTGCCAGGACAGGGTTAGTCGAAAAACTGTTTTTT.

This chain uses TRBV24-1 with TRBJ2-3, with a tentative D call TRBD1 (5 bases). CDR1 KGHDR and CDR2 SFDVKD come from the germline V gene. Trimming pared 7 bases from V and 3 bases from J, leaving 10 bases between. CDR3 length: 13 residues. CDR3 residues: CATRGARTDTQYF. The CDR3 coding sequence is TGTGCCACCAGAGGGGCGCGGACAGATACGCAGTATTTT.

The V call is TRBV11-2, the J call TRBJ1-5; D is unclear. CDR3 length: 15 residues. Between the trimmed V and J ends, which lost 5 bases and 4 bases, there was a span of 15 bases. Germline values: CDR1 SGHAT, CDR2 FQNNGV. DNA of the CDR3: TGTGCCAGCAGCCACAACCCCGGGGTGAATCAGCCCCAGCATTTT. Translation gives CASSHNPGVNQPQHF.

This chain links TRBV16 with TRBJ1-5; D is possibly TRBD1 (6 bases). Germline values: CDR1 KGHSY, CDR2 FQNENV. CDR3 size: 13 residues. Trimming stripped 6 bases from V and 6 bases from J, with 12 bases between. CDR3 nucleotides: TGTGCCAGCAGGCCCACAGGGTCTCAGCCCCAGCATTTT. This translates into CASRPTGSQPQHF.

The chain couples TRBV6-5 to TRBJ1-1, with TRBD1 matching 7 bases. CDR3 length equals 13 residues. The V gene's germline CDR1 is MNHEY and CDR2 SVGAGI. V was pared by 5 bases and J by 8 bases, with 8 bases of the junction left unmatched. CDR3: CASSLPGQAEAFF. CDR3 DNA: TGTGCCAGCAGTCTCCCAGGACAGGCAGAAGCTTTCTTT.

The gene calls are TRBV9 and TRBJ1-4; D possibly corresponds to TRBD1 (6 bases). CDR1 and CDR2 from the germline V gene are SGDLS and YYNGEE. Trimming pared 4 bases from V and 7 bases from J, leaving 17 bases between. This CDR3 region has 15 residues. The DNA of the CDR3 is TGTGCCAGCAGCTACCAGACAGGCCAAGGTGAAAAACTGTTTTTT. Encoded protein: CASSYQTGQGEKLFF.

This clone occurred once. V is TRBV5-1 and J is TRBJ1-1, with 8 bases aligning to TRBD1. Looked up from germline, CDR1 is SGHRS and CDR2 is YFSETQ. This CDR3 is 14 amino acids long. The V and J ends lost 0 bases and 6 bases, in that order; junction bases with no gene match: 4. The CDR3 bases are TGCGCCAGCAGCTTGGCGGACAGGGAGGCTGAAGCTTTCTTT. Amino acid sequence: CASSLADREAEAFF.